These 24 T cell receptor beta chains originate from one sample sequenced in a study of CD8 T cells in ankylosing spondylitis. TCRdb redid the calling of the 5' RACE reads with MiXCR, one entry per CDR3 protein. The data show roughly 230,000 distinct CDR3 sequences, roughly 8.2% seen once. The sample taken for sequencing was blood, either unsorted or a sorted T cell fraction (not recorded which). Every receptor here comes from a female donor with ankylosing spondylitis or in good health (not recorded which).

This clonotype was seen repeatedly, ten times or more. The V gene is TRBV18, the J gene TRBJ1-1, with 8 bases that match TRBD1. Germline V gene data show CDR1 as KGHSH and CDR2 as LQKENI. The V segment lost 3 bases and the J segment 11 bases; nucleotides outside the gene matches: 5. The CDR3 extends over 12 amino acids. This CDR3 is CASSPSDREAFF. CDR3 DNA sequence: TGTGCCAGCTCACCGTCGGACAGGGAGGCTTTCTTT.

This clonotype has just a few counts. The chain links TRBV12-3 or TRBV12-4 to TRBJ1-4; 9 bases map to TRBD1. The length of the CDR3 is 15 residues. J was trimmed by 3 bases and V by 7 bases; bases with no gene match: 6. The DNA of the CDR3 is TGTGCCAGCACGCGGACAGGGGCGGCTAATGAAAAACTGTTTTTT. It yields the protein CASTRTGAANEKLFF.

This clonotype was observed many times. This chain joins TRBV20-1 and TRBJ2-1; tentative D call: TRBD1 (6 bases). V lost 6 bases and J 3 bases, leaving 15 bases between the germline ends. The CDR3 covers 14 residues. Germline CDR1 reads DFQATT; CDR2 reads SNEGSKA (reference sequence). CDR3: CSANRQAGYNEQFF. DNA for the CDR3: TGCAGTGCCAATAGACAGGCTGGCTACAATGAGCAGTTCTTC.

At least ten counts were recorded for this clonotype. The rearrangement joins TRBV20-1 to TRBJ2-1; no firm D call. Germline V CDR1 and CDR2: DFQATT, SNEGSKA (reference sequence). The V end lost 0 bases, the J end lost 2 bases, and 11 bases lay between the germline ends. CDR3 length equals 15 residues. CDR3 amino acids: CSARDWADPYNEQFF. In DNA, the CDR3 is TGCAGTGCTAGAGATTGGGCGGACCCCTACAATGAGCAGTTCTTC.

CDR3 loop: CASSLAYLGELFF. CDR3 sequence (DNA): TGTGCCAGCAGCTTAGCTTACCTCGGGGAGCTGTTTTTT. The chain links TRBV7-9 to TRBJ2-2; no clear D gene. V lost 0 bases, J lost 7 bases, and 6 bases lay in between. The CDR3 has 13 amino acids. Germline CDR1 reads SEHNR; CDR2 reads FQNEAQ (reference sequence).

In its sample, this clonotype was seen many times. The genes are TRBV6-2 or TRBV6-3 and TRBJ2-2; D not certain. Between the trimmed V and J ends, which lost 6 bases and 0 bases, there was a span of 5 bases. The CDR3 totals 13 residues. The germline V gene has CDR1 MNHEY and CDR2 SVGEGT. The CDR3 loop reads CASRTANTGELFF. The CDR3 region has the DNA TGTGCCAGCAGAACGGCGAACACCGGGGAGCTGTTTTTT.

This clonotype was seen a single time. The chain is built from TRBV11-1 and TRBJ2-1, with D uncertain. This CDR3 comprises 14 residues. The V end was cut by 10 bases, the J end by 6 bases, with 19 bases between. Germline CDR1 and CDR2: SGHAT and FQDESV (reference sequence). CDR3 sequence reads: CANAKENGFNEQFF. Here the CDR3 DNA reads TGTGCCAACGCCAAGGAGAATGGTTTCAATGAGCAGTTCTTC.

This clonotype was recorded at least ten times. The chain recombines TRBV11-3 with TRBJ2-2; D unclear. The V gene's germline CDR1 is SGHNT and CDR2 YENEEA. Trimming cost V 5 bases and J 5 bases, with 6 bases left between them. The CDR3 is made up of 12 amino acids. CDR3 DNA: TGTGCCAGCAGCCGTAAAACCGGGGAGCTGTTTTTT. It encodes CASSRKTGELFF.

This clonotype occurred many times. The V and J genes are TRBV7-8 and TRBJ2-7, with D unresolved. Germline V lookup: CDR1 SGHVS, CDR2 FQNEAQ. The CDR3 is made up of 12 amino acids. The germline V and J ends were trimmed by 1 base and 9 bases, with 10 bases remaining between them. CDR3 sequence reads: CASSLVTPGQYF. The CDR3 coding sequence is TGTGCCAGCAGCTTAGTGACTCCTGGGCAGTACTTC. Full variable domain (missing parts from reference TRBV7-8 and TRBJ2-7): GAGVSQSPRYKVAKRGQDVALRCDPISGHVSLFWYQQALGQGPEFLTYFQNEAQLDKSGLPSDRFFAERPEGSVSTLKIQRTQQEDSAVYLCASSLVTPGQYFGPGTRLTVT.

At least ten counts were recorded for this clonotype. This chain connects TRBV14 to TRBJ2-4; no clear D gene. Germline CDR1 is SGHDN and CDR2 is FVKESK. Trimming took 0 bases from V and 6 from J, leaving 3 bases between them. The CDR3 is 12 residues long. The CDR3 region has the DNA TGTGCCAGCAGCCAAGATAGAAACATTCAGTACTTC. Translating it yields CASSQDRNIQYF.

This clonotype came up many times. This chain links TRBV25-1 with TRBJ2-1; D is perhaps TRBD1 (7 bases). The CDR3 is 11 residues long. V dropped 10 bases and J dropped 14 bases, with 18 bases sitting between them. The V gene's germline CDR1 is MGHDK and CDR2 SYGVNS. The CDR3: CATSQGGEKFF. In DNA form, the CDR3 reads TGTGCCACTTCCCAGGGGGGTGAAAAGTTCTTC.

J is TRBJ2-7 and V is TRBV14, with TRBD2 matching over 9 bases. The CDR3 runs to 16 residues. Unmatched junction bases numbered 5, after V lost 0 bases and J lost 2 bases. In germline, CDR1 is SGHDN, CDR2 FVKESK. Here the CDR3 reads CASSQDWASGTYEQYF. CDR3 coding DNA: TGTGCCAGCAGCCAAGATTGGGCTAGCGGGACCTACGAGCAGTACTTC.

The table lists this clonotype with many counts. V gene TRBV7-9 combines with J gene TRBJ2-5; maybe TRBD2 (6 bases). Trimming removed 5 bases at V and 5 bases at J, with 15 bases between. This CDR3 contains 14 residues. Germline V gene sequence: CDR1 SEHNR, CDR2 FQNEAQ (reference sequence). In DNA form, the CDR3 reads TGTGCCAGCAGCCGACTAGATCTCGGCGAGACCCAGTACTTC. This codes for CASSRLDLGETQYF.

There are many counts of this clonotype. This may be a read error: a much more frequent sequence differs by one nucleotide. This chain connects TRBV7-2 to TRBJ2-3; 10 nucleotides align to TRBD1. The CDR3 is made up of 14 amino acids. The germline V gene has CDR1 SGHTA and CDR2 FQGNSA. With V trimmed by 5 bases and J by 4 bases, 3 bases remained unmatched. The CDR3: CASSRDRGPDTQYF. The DNA of the CDR3 is TGTGCCAGCAGCCGGGACAGGGGCCCAGATACGCAGTATTTT.

This clonotype was seen ten or more times. V gene TRBV19 combines with J gene TRBJ1-2, with D perhaps TRBD1 (5 bases). With 5 bases removed from V and 8 bases from J, the gap between germline ends came to 15 bases. The CDR3 is made up of 13 amino acids. Germline CDR1 LNHDA, CDR2 SQIVND (reference sequence). The CDR3 loop reads CASSRDPLIGYTF. The CDR3, as DNA: TGTGCCAGTAGTCGGGACCCCTTAATCGGCTACACCTTC.

This clonotype has a count of ten or more. The chain couples TRBV5-4 to TRBJ2-2, with D possibly matching TRBD2 (6 bases). The germline CDR1 and CDR2 sequences are SGHNT and YYREEE (reference sequence). Deletions cut 2 bases from V and 5 bases from J, with 7 bases between. This CDR3 has 13 amino acids. CDR3 protein: CASSFRGTGELFF. The CDR3 DNA follows: TGTGCCAGCAGCTTTCGGGGGACCGGGGAGCTGTTTTTT.

The V and J genes are TRBV7-2 and TRBJ2-3, with D unresolved. The CDR3 totals 14 residues. Looked up from germline, CDR1 is SGHTA and CDR2 is FQGNSA. Trimming pared 1 base from V and 2 bases from J, leaving 7 bases between. The CDR3 sequence: CASSLDAHTDTQYF. In nucleotides, the CDR3 is TGTGCCAGCAGCTTAGATGCGCACACAGATACGCAGTATTTT.

This clonotype was recorded many times. The chain is built from TRBV7-2 and TRBJ2-3; 11 nucleotides agree with TRBD1. This CDR3 spans 16 amino acids. V lost 5 bases and J lost 8; bases outside the gene matches: 12. Per germline, CDR1 SGHTA and CDR2 FQGNSA. The CDR3, as DNA: TGTGCCAGCAGCCTCCGGCCGGGACAGGGGGGACCTACGCAGTATTTT. It codes for CASSLRPGQGGPTQYF.

V usage is TRBV7-2 and J usage is TRBJ2-5, with D hard to call. Trimming removed 0 bases from V and 2 bases from J, with 13 bases in between. Germline CDR1 and CDR2: SGHTA and FQGNSA. The CDR3 is 16 amino acids. This chain's CDR3 is CASSLADSGPQETQYF. For the CDR3, the DNA is TGTGCCAGCAGCTTAGCCGACTCTGGACCGCAAGAGACCCAGTACTTC.

Many counts were recorded for this clonotype. The chain joins TRBV20-1 to TRBJ2-1; tentative D call: TRBD1 (5 bases). Germline CDR1 reads DFQATT; CDR2 reads SNEGSKA (reference sequence). The V gene lost 0 bases and the J gene lost 2 bases, with 17 bases spanning the gap. The CDR3 totals 17 residues. The CDR3 here is CSARDPSGRAAYNEQFF. The CDR3 DNA reads TGCAGTGCTAGAGATCCGTCGGGCAGGGCGGCCTACAATGAGCAGTTCTTC.

This clonotype was detected a few times. The chain is built from TRBV6-1 and TRBJ1-2; possible D gene TRBD1, 6 bases. CDR1 and CDR2 (germline): MNHNS, SASEGT. V gave up 5 bases and J gave up 4 bases, with 14 bases separating them. There are 14 residues in the CDR3. CDR3 bases: TGTGCCAGCAGTCGGGGGGCAGGAGGCTATGGCTACACCTTC. Its protein is CASSRGAGGYGYTF.

This clonotype was seen repeatedly, ten times or more. This chain joins TRBV12-3 or TRBV12-4 and TRBJ2-1; D is unresolved. Trimming took 3 bases from V and 6 from J, leaving 15 bases between them. This CDR3 contains 15 residues. CDR3 residues: CASSFWPGPLNEQFF. CDR3 sequence (DNA): TGTGCCAGCAGTTTCTGGCCCGGACCTCTCAATGAGCAGTTCTTC.

This clonotype was detected ten times or more. The CDR3 nucleotides read TGCAGTGCTAGAGATATGGGAGAGACCCAGTACTTC. It specifies CSARDMGETQYF. This chain joins TRBV20-1 and TRBJ2-5, with D unclear. Germline V gene sequence: CDR1 DFQATT, CDR2 SNEGSKA (reference sequence). This CDR3 spans 12 amino acids. V was clipped by 0 bases and J by 4 bases, with 6 bases between them.

This clonotype was seen at least ten times. In DNA form, the CDR3 reads TGTGCCAGCAACGCTAGCGGGATGGCCAAAAACATTCAGTACTTC. This gives the protein CASNASGMAKNIQYF. The genes are TRBV3-1 and TRBJ2-4; 9 bases fit TRBD2. V gave up 7 bases and J gave up 1 base; unmatched junction bases: 5. Germline V lookup: CDR1 LGHDT, CDR2 YNNKEL (reference sequence). This CDR3 spans 15 amino acids.